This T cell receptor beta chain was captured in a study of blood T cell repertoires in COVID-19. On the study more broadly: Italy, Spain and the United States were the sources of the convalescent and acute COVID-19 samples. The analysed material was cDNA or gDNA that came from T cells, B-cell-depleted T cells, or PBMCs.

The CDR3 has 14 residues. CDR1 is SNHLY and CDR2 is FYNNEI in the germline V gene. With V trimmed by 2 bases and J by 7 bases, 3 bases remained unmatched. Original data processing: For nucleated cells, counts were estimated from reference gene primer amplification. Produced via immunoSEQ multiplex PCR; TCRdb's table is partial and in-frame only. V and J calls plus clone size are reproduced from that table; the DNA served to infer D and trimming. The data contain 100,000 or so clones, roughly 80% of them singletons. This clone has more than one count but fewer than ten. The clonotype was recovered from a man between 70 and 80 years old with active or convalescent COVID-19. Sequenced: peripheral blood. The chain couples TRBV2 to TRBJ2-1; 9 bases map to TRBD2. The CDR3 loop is CASSESLAGNEQFF. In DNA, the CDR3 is TGTGCCAGCAGTGAATCCCTAGCGGGAAATGAGCAGTTCTTC.